The 31 T cell receptor beta chains in this list originate from one sample, sequenced in a study of beta chain features in type 1 diabetes listed by TCRdb under 2018. Library creation used the immunoSEQ multiplex PCR assay. The entire isolated RNA was reverse transcribed using the High Capacity cDNA Reverse Transcription Kit, and thus expressed TCRB transcripts were sequenced. What TCRdb holds here is the immuneACCESS table cut down to in-frame rearrangements. Part of the clones is not present; checked against another copy, under half of the missing clones reflect an unresolved V gene, and the others are unexplained. The sample has 200,000 to 250,000 clones on record, around 9.6% of them singletons. The ten most abundant clones make up just under 0.035% of the sample. The material sequenced was naive CD4+ T cells from blood. Taken with the paper, the label for cell subset or site translates to: true naive CD4+ T cells. These receptors were taken from a woman in her late teens or twenties in good health.

V and J are TRBV18 and TRBJ2-5, with 7 bases fitting TRBD1. V was clipped by 4 bases and J by 3 bases; unmatched bases: 8. The CDR3 contains 15 residues. Per germline, CDR1 KGHSH and CDR2 LQKENI. The CDR3 DNA sequence: TGTGCCAGCTCACTTTTCCCAGGGGGTGAAGAGACCCAGTACTTC. This sequence encodes CASSLFPGGEETQYF.

This chain links TRBV30 with TRBJ1-1, with D possibly matching TRBD1 (6 bases). V dropped 0 bases and J dropped 3 bases, with 14 bases sitting between them. The germline gives CDR1 GTSNPN, CDR2 SVGIG (reference sequence). The CDR3 is 15 amino acids. The chain's CDR3 is CAWSVRGQGHTEAFF. For the CDR3, the DNA is TGTGCCTGGAGTGTACGAGGGCAGGGGCACACTGAAGCTTTCTTT.

The chain recombines TRBV6-5 with TRBJ2-2; D call uncertain. In germline, CDR1 is MNHEY, CDR2 SVGAGI. Between the trimmed V and J ends, which lost 6 bases and 4 bases, there was a span of 15 bases. CDR3 size: 15 residues. This CDR3 reads CASSTGTDPTGELFF. In DNA, the CDR3 is TGTGCCAGCAGCACCGGAACAGACCCCACCGGGGAGCTGTTTTTT.

This clone was seen at least ten times. The chain recombines TRBV9 with TRBJ2-2, with D perhaps matching TRBD1 (6 bases). V dropped 0 bases and J dropped 5 bases, with 11 bases sitting between them. The germline V gene has CDR1 SGDLS and CDR2 YYNGEE. The CDR3 loop spans 15 amino acids. The CDR3 spells CASSVEGRGTGELFF. In DNA, the CDR3 is TGTGCCAGCAGCGTAGAGGGCAGGGGTACCGGGGAGCTGTTTTTT.

The chain combines TRBV7-2 with TRBJ2-7; 8 bases line up with TRBD1. CDR3 size: 15 residues. Germline CDR1 SGHTA, CDR2 FQGNSA. V was pared by 0 bases and J by 2 bases, with 3 bases of the junction left unmatched. The CDR3 loop is CASSLALTGAYEQYF. In DNA, the CDR3 is TGTGCCAGCAGCTTAGCTTTGACAGGGGCCTACGAGCAGTACTTC.

The rearrangement joins TRBV7-2 to TRBJ1-2; D uncertain. This CDR3 is 15 amino acids long. From germline, CDR1 is SGHTA and CDR2 FQGNSA. Between the trimmed V and J ends, which lost 1 base and 2 bases, there was a span of 11 bases. CDR3 region: CASSLVSGSNYGYTF. The CDR3 nucleotides read TGTGCCAGCAGCTTAGTATCCGGGAGCAACTATGGCTACACCTTC.

The CDR3 DNA sequence: TGTGCCTGGAGTTTAGAAGCGGGAGGGCCGTACACCGGGGAGCTGTTTTTT. This codes for CAWSLEAGGPYTGELFF. The chain recombines TRBV30 with TRBJ2-2, with TRBD2 matching 10 bases. V gave up 2 bases and J gave up 3 bases; unmatched junction bases: 9. Germline V CDR1 and CDR2: GTSNPN, SVGIG (reference sequence). This CDR3 spans 17 amino acids.

In this sample, this clone turned up a few times. The rearrangement links TRBV5-1 to TRBJ2-3; weak D call: TRBD2 (6 bases). Trimming removed 4 bases from V and 4 bases from J, with 16 bases in between. Looked up from germline, CDR1 is SGHRS and CDR2 is YFSETQ. The CDR3 contains 15 residues. The CDR3 DNA is TGCGCCAGCAGCCTGTACCGGGAGAGGGCAGATACGCAGTATTTT. This gives the protein CASSLYRERADTQYF.

The chain carries TRBV7-7 and TRBJ2-5; 14 bases are shared with TRBD2. The V gene end was trimmed by 5 bases and the J gene end by 5 bases; junction bases not matched to a gene: 7. The CDR3 totals 16 residues. CDR1 and CDR2 from the germline V gene are SSHAT and FNYEAQ (reference sequence). The CDR3, as DNA: TGTGCCAGCAGCCCTAGACTAGCGGGAGGGGGGGAGACCCAGTACTTC. Encoded protein: CASSPRLAGGGETQYF.

The table lists this clone with a few counts. The CDR3 region has the DNA TGTGCCAGCAGTTTAACGGGACAGGGAAACATTCAGTACTTC. Translated, it gives CASSLTGQGNIQYF. The chain has TRBV27 and TRBJ2-4; the match to TRBD1 covers 9 bases. CDR3 length: 14 amino acids. V dropped 2 bases and J dropped 6; count of bases not matched to a gene: 2. Germline CDR1 reads MNHEY; CDR2 reads SMNVEV (reference sequence).

The rearrangement joins TRBV30 to TRBJ1-1; TRBD1 matches at 7 bases. The CDR3 is 13 amino acids. V lost 5 bases and J lost 5; bases outside the gene matches: 8. Germline V gene lookup returns CDR1 GTSNPN and CDR2 SVGIG (reference sequence). The CDR3 spells CAWVSPGGTEAFF. The CDR3 DNA reads TGTGCCTGGGTCTCCCCAGGGGGGACTGAAGCTTTCTTT. Full variable domain (remainder filled in from reference TRBV30 and TRBJ1-1): SQTIHQWPATLVQPVGSPLSLECTVEGTSNPNLYWYRQAAGRGLQLLFYSVGIGQISSEVPQNLSASRPQDRQFILSSKKLLLSDSGFYLCAWVSPGGTEAFFGQGTRLTVV.

This clone occurred a few times. V usage is TRBV10-2 and J usage is TRBJ2-7; 8 bases line up with TRBD1. V dropped 7 bases and J dropped 5; count of bases not matched to a gene: 1. Per the germline V gene, CDR1 is WSHSY and CDR2 is SAAADI. The CDR3 runs 11 residues. The CDR3 sequence: CASKDRDEQYF. As DNA, the CDR3 is TGCGCCAGCAAGGACAGGGACGAGCAGTACTTC.

This chain connects TRBV10-2 to TRBJ2-7; 7 positions match TRBD1. Unmatched junction bases numbered 3, after V lost 6 bases and J lost 1 base. The CDR3 totals 13 residues. The germline V gene has CDR1 WSHSY and CDR2 SAAADI. CDR3 protein: CASSATGSYEQYF. CDR3 DNA: TGCGCCAGCAGCGCGACAGGGTCCTACGAGCAGTACTTC.

Only a few counts were recorded for this clone. The V gene is TRBV30, the J gene TRBJ1-5; TRBD1 agrees at 9 bases. Germline CDR1 reads GTSNPN; CDR2 reads SVGIG (reference sequence). The V segment lost 5 bases and the J segment 5 bases; nucleotides outside the gene matches: 4. This CDR3 region has 13 residues. The CDR3 coding sequence is TGTGCCTGGGGGACAGGGATCGATCAGCCCCAGCATTTT. It translates to CAWGTGIDQPQHF.

This clone has just a few counts. This CDR3 reads CASSSGQFTDTQYF. The CDR3 coding sequence is TGCGCCAGCAGCTCGGGACAGTTCACAGATACGCAGTATTTT. V is TRBV5-1 and J is TRBJ2-3; 7 bases map to TRBD1. V gave up 3 bases and J gave up 2 bases; unmatched junction bases: 3. Germline CDR1 is SGHRS and CDR2 is YFSETQ. The length of the CDR3 is 14 residues.

This clone turned up a few times. This chain links TRBV30 with TRBJ2-7; 12 bases agree with TRBD2. The germline V gene encodes CDR1 GTSNPN and CDR2 SVGIG (reference sequence). CDR3 size: 15 residues. After removal of 0 bases from V and 4 bases from J, the junction contained 4 bases not matched to a gene. In DNA form, the CDR3 reads TGTGCCTGGAGTGTACTAGCGGGAGGTCTTTACGAGCAGTACTTC. It encodes CAWSVLAGGLYEQYF.

A remark on this clone: Sequence at one end of the junction differs from germline and may be a read error. The chain carries TRBV6-5 and TRBJ1-1; D is ambiguous. CDR1 MNHEY and CDR2 SVGAGI come from the germline V gene. There are 14 residues in the CDR3. CDR3 protein: CAISEYEEDVGAFF. The CDR3 bases are TGTGCCATCAGTGAGTACGAGGAGGATGTAGGGGCTTTCTTT.

This chain connects TRBV5-1 to TRBJ1-1, with TRBD1 identical over 8 bases. V was clipped by 4 bases and J by 7 bases; unmatched bases: 12. The CDR3 has 15 residues. Germline CDR1 SGHRS, CDR2 YFSETQ. The CDR3 nucleotides are TGCGCCAGCAGCCCACAGGGGGGGGCCAGTGGTGAAGCTTTCTTT. Translation: CASSPQGGASGEAFF.

V and J are TRBV25-1 and TRBJ2-4; the match to TRBD1 covers 10 bases. Germline trimming cut 3 bases from V and 0 bases from J; bases unmatched to any gene: 5. This CDR3 spans 17 amino acids. Germline V gene data show CDR1 as MGHDK and CDR2 as SYGVNS. CDR3 amino acids: CASSESGTGVAKNIQYF. Here the CDR3 DNA reads TGTGCCAGCAGTGAGTCGGGGACAGGGGTAGCCAAAAACATTCAGTACTTC.

In its sample, this clone was seen a few times. V is TRBV7-9 and J is TRBJ1-2; 7 nucleotides line up with TRBD1. CDR1 is SEHNR and CDR2 is FQNEAQ in the germline V gene (reference sequence). Trimming at V came to 5 bases and at J to 4 bases, leaving 16 bases not matched to a gene. The CDR3 spans 17 residues. The chain's CDR3 is CASSPTSKGQKGYGYTF. The DNA of the CDR3 is TGTGCCAGCAGCCCGACATCCAAGGGACAGAAGGGCTATGGCTACACCTTC.

There are a few counts of this clone. The J gene is TRBJ1-1, the V gene TRBV30; D unclear. The germline V gene encodes CDR1 GTSNPN and CDR2 SVGIG (reference sequence). This CDR3 has 13 residues. Deletions cut 5 bases from V and 1 base from J, with 11 bases between. The CDR3 DNA reads TGTGCCTGGGGCTTTCGGGGGAACACTGAAGCTTTCTTT. It is translated as CAWGFRGNTEAFF.

The chain couples TRBV23-1 to TRBJ1-6; maybe TRBD1 (5 bases). TRBV23-1 is filed as an ORF, its function uncertain. The V end was cut by 1 base, the J end by 6 bases, with 19 bases between. CDR3 length: 18 amino acids. The CDR3 reads CASSQFGQGRFRNSPLHF. The CDR3, as DNA: TGCGCCAGCAGTCAATTCGGGCAGGGTAGGTTTCGTAATTCACCCCTCCACTTT.

The chain has TRBV6-5 and TRBJ2-5; a possible D gene is TRBD2 (5 bases). The germline gives CDR1 MNHEY, CDR2 SVGAGI. There are 12 residues in the CDR3. V was clipped by 6 bases and J by 12 bases, with 17 bases between them. The CDR3 region is CASSSRAGLEYF. The CDR3 DNA is TGTGCCAGCAGCTCCCGGGCAGGACTGGAGTACTTC.

The sample holds a few counts of this clone. The J gene is TRBJ1-2, the V gene TRBV6-1; maybe TRBD1 (6 bases). There are 14 residues in the CDR3. Trimming removed 1 base from V and 4 bases from J, with 10 bases in between. The germline V gene has CDR1 MNHNS and CDR2 SASEGT. The DNA of the CDR3 is TGTGCCAGCAGTGAAGGGCCACAGGGCTATGGCTACACCTTC. Protein sequence: CASSEGPQGYGYTF.

Only a few counts were recorded for this clone. J is TRBJ2-1 and V is TRBV4-1, with 7 nucleotides matching TRBD1. The CDR3 extends over 14 amino acids. The germline CDR1 and CDR2 sequences are MGHRA and YSYEKL. V lost 5 bases, J lost 15 bases, and 16 bases stayed unmatched. CDR3 in DNA: TGCGCCAGCAGCTACCCGGGACAGAAGCGAGGGTGGTTCTTC. Amino acid sequence: CASSYPGQKRGWFF.

The table lists this clone with a few counts. The chain joins TRBV7-9 to TRBJ2-7; 9 bases are shared with TRBD1. This CDR3 has 18 amino acids. Germline V gene sequence: CDR1 SEHNR, CDR2 FQNEAQ (reference sequence). V lost 2 bases to trimming and J lost 4 bases; unmatched junction nucleotides: 15. CDR3 sequence reads: CASSLPKGGGTGSYEQYF. As DNA, the CDR3 is TGTGCCAGCAGCTTACCCAAAGGAGGAGGGACAGGGAGTTACGAGCAGTACTTC. Using reference TRBV7-9 and TRBJ2-7 for the parts outside the CDR3, the full variable domain is DTGVSQNPRHKITKRGQNVTFRCDPISEHNRLYWYRQTLGQGPEFLTYFQNEAQLEKSRLLSDRFSAERPKGSFSTLEIQRTEQGDSAMYLCASSLPKGGGTGSYEQYFGPGTRLTVT.

This chain joins TRBV29-1 and TRBJ1-4; 8 positions agree with TRBD1. The trim removed 6 bases at V and 8 bases at J, leaving 5 bases unmatched. The CDR3 spans 12 residues. CDR1 is SQVTM, CDR2 ANQGSEA, per germline. The CDR3 sequence is CSVLQGGEKLFF. In DNA, the CDR3 is TGCAGCGTCCTACAGGGGGGCGAAAAACTGTTTTTT.

V usage is TRBV18 and J usage is TRBJ1-2; 7 nucleotides match TRBD1. The V gene's germline CDR1 is KGHSH and CDR2 LQKENI. V shed 4 bases and J 9 bases; nucleotides not matched to a gene: 8. The CDR3 is made up of 13 amino acids. CDR3 sequence: CASSQGAERSYTF. The CDR3 region has the DNA TGTGCCAGCTCACAGGGGGCGGAAAGAAGCTACACCTTC.

V is TRBV2 and J is TRBJ2-5; 7 nucleotides align to TRBD1. With 4 bases clipped from V and 2 bases from J, the junction kept 1 base outside the gene matches. The germline V gene encodes CDR1 SNHLY and CDR2 FYNNEI. The length of the CDR3 is 13 residues. CDR3 in amino acids: CASSGTGQETQYF. CDR3 in DNA: TGTGCCAGCAGTGGGACAGGTCAAGAGACCCAGTACTTC.

This clone was seen only a few times. The chain joins TRBV19 to TRBJ2-3; unclear D gene. Germline V lookup: CDR1 LNHDA, CDR2 SQIVND (reference sequence). V was pared by 5 bases and J by 3 bases, with 9 bases between. The CDR3 spans 13 residues. In nucleotides, the CDR3 is TGTGCCAGTAGTCTCAGTTTGACAGATACGCAGTATTTT. Its translation: CASSLSLTDTQYF.

The chain employs TRBV5-6 and TRBJ2-4; a possible D gene is TRBD2 (6 bases). Trimming shortened V by 2 bases and J by 0 bases, and 9 bases separated the two germline ends. Germline V gives CDR1 SGHDT, CDR2 YYEEEE. The CDR3 length is 15 residues. DNA of the CDR3: TGTGCCAGCAGCTTCGCCGGGAGAGCCAAAAACATTCAGTACTTC. Protein: CASSFAGRAKNIQYF.